This T cell receptor beta chain was captured in a study of early T cells in non-severe SARS-CoV-2 infection. In its sample, this clonotype was seen a few times. Looked up from germline, CDR1 is SGHRS and CDR2 is YFSETQ. The CDR3 is 17 residues long. The V segment lost 2 bases and the J segment 4 bases; nucleotides outside the gene matches: 11. Each CDR3 protein gets one entry after TCRdb re-called the 5' RACE reads with MiXCR. The data show tens of thousands of distinct CDR3 sequences, roughly a fifth seen once. The specimen was whole blood, collected at baseline. The TCR was taken from an adult who was a healthcare worker with PCR-confirmed SARS-CoV-2 infection or an uninfected control (not recorded which). The chain links TRBV5-1 to TRBJ2-3; 9 positions agree with TRBD1. The CDR3 DNA follows: TGCGCCAGCAGCTTACAAAAACAGGGGGCCGGTGCAGATACGCAGTATTTT. This sequence encodes CASSLQKQGAGADTQYF. Full variable domain (outside the CDR3, taken from reference TRBV5-1 and TRBJ2-3): KAGVTQTPRYLIKTRGQQVTLSCSPISGHRSVSWYQQTPGQGLQFLFEYFSETQRNKGNFPGRFSGRQFSNSRSEMNVSTLELGDSALYLCASSLQKQGAGADTQYFGPGTRLTVL.